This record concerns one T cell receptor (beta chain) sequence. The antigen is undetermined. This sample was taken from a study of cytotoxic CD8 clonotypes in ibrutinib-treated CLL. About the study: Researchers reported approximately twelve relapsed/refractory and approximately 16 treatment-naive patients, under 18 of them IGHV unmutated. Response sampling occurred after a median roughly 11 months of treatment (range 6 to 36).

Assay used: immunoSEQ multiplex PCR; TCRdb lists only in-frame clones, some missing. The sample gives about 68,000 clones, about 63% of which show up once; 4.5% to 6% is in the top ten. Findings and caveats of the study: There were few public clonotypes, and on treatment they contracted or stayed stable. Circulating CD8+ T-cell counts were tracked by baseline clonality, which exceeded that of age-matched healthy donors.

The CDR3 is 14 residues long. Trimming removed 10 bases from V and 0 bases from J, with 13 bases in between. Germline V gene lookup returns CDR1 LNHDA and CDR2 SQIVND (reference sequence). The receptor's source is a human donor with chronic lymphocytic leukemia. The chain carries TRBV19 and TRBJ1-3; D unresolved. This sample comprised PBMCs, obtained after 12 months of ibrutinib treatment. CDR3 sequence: CATSDGRSGNTIYF. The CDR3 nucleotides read TGTGCCACCTCGGACGGTCGCTCTGGAAACACCATATATTTT.